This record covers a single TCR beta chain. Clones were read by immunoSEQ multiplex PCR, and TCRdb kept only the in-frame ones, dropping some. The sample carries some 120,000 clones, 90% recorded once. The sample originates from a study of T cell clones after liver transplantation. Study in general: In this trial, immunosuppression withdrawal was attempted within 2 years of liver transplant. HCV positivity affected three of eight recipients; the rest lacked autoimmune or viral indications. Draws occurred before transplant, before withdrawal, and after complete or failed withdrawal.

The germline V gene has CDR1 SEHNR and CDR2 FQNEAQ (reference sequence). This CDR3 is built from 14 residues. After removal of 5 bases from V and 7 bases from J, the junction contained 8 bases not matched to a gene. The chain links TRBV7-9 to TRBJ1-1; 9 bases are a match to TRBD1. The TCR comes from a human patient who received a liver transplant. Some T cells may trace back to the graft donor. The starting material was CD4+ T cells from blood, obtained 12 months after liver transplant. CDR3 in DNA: TGTGCCAGCAGCGCCCTACAGGGGGCGGGTGAAGCTTTCTTT. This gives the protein CASSALQGAGEAFF.